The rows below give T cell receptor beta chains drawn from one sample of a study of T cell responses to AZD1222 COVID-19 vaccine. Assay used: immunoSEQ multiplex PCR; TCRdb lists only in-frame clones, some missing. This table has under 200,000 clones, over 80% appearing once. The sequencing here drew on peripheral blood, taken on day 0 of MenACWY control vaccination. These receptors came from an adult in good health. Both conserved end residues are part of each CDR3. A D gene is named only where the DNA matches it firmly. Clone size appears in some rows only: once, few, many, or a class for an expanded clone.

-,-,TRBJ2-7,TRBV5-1,CASSLAVDSGEQYF,TGCGCCAGCAGCTTGGCGGTCGACTCCGGAGAGCAGTACTTC
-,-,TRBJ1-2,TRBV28,CASSLEGPYGYTF,TGTGCCAGCAGCCTAGAAGGCCCCTATGGCTACACCTTC
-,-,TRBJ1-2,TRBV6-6,CASSYPPQRGYGYTF,TGTGCCAGCAGTTACCCCCCCCAGCGAGGGTATGGCTACACCTTC
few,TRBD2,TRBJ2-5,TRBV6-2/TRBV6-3,CASSWTSGGAETQYF,TGTGCCAGCAGTTGGACTAGCGGGGGGGCCGAGACCCAGTACTTC
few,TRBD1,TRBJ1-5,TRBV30,CAWNGQGNQPQHF,TGTGCCTGGAACGGACAGGGCAATCAGCCCCAGCATTTT
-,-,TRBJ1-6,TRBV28,CASSLDRQGSTMDSPLHF,TGTGCCAGCAGTTTAGACCGCCAGGGGTCGACTATGGATTCACCCCTCCACTTT
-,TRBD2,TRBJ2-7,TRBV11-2,CASSLGRGGYEQYF,TGTGCCAGCAGCTTAGGACGGGGGGGCTACGAGCAGTACTTC
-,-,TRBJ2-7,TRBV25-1,CASSENGRGQYF,TGTGCCAGCAGTGAAAACGGCAGAGGACAGTACTTC
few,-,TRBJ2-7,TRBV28,CASSTSWGPGRDEQYF,TGTGCCAGCAGCACATCTTGGGGACCCGGCCGGGACGAGCAGTACTTC
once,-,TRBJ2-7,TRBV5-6,CASSPPIGTHEQYF,TGTGCCAGCAGCCCACCTATAGGGACCCACGAGCAGTACTTC
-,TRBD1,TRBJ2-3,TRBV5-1,CASAPGQGASDTQYF,TGCGCCAGCGCACCGGGACAGGGGGCGTCAGATACGCAGTATTTT
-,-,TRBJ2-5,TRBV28,CASSSVYEAPQYF,TGTGCCAGCAGTTCGGTCTATGAGGCGCCCCAGTACTTC
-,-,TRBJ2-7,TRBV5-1,CASSLNTYEQYF,TGCGCCAGCAGCTTAAATACCTACGAGCAGTACTTC
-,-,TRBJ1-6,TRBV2,CASIQLRGYNSPLHF,TGTGCCAGCATTCAGCTCCGGGGATATAATTCACCCCTCCACTTT
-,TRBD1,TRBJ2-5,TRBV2,CASSKNPTGGGETQYF,TGTGCCAGCAGTAAAAACCCGACAGGGGGTGGAGAGACCCAGTACTTC
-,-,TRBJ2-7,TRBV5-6,CASSLNSYEQYF,TGTGCCAGCAGTTTGAACTCCTACGAGCAGTACTTC
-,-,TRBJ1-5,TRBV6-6,CASTQRGGNEPQHF,TGTGCCAGCACCCAACGGGGGGGGAACGAGCCCCAGCATTTT